This T cell receptor beta chain comes out of a study of early T cells in non-severe SARS-CoV-2 infection. TCRdb re-called the 5' RACE reads with MiXCR, one entry per CDR3 protein. Of around 59,000 distinct CDR3 sequences detected, 8% to 9.5% appear once; the ten largest clones hold roughly a sixth. The V end was cut by 4 bases, the J end by 3 bases, with 8 bases between. From germline, CDR1 is SGHRS and CDR2 YFSETQ. The CDR3 totals 13 residues. This clonotype originated in an adult who was a healthcare worker with PCR-confirmed SARS-CoV-2 infection or an uninfected control (not recorded which). Material for sequencing was whole blood. The V and J genes are TRBV5-1 and TRBJ2-1; D remains ambiguous. The CDR3 here is CASSISNYNEQFF. CDR3 sequence (DNA): TGCGCCAGCAGCATCTCCAACTACAATGAGCAGTTCTTC.